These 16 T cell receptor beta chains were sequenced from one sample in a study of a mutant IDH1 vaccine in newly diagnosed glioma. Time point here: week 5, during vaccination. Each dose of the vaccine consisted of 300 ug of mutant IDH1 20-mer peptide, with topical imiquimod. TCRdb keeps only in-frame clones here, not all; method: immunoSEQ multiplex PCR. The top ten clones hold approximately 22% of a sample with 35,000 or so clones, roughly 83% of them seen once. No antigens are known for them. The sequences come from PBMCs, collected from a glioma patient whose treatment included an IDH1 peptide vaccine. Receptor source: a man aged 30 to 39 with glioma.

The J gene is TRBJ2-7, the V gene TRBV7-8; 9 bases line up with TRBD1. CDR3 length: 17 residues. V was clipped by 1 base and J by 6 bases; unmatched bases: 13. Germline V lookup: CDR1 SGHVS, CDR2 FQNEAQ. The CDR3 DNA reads TGTGCCAGCAGCTTAGTCGCCTCGGGACAGGGCCTGACCGAGCAGTACTTC. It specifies CASSLVASGQGLTEQYF. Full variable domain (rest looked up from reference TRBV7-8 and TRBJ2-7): GAGVSQSPRYKVAKRGQDVALRCDPISGHVSLFWYQQALGQGPEFLTYFQNEAQLDKSGLPSDRFFAERPEGSVSTLKIQRTQQEDSAVYLCASSLVASGQGLTEQYFGPGTRLTVT.

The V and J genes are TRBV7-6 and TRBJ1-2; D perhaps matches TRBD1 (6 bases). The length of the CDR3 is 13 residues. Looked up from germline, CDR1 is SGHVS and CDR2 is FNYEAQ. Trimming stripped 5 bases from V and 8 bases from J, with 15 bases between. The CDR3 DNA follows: TGTGCCAGCAGCACCATGGGGGGGCGCGGCTACACCTTC. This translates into CASSTMGGRGYTF. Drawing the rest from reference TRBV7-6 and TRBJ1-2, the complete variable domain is GAGVSQSPRYKVTKRGQDVALRCDPISGHVSLYWYRQALGQGPEFLTYFNYEAQQDKSGLPNDRFSAERPEGSISTLTIQRTEQRDSAMYRCASSTMGGRGYTFGSGTRLTVV.

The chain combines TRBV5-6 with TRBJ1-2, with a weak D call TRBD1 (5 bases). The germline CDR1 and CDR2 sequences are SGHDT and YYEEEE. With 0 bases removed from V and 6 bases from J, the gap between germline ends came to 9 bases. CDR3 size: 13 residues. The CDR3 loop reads CASSLVLGDGYTF. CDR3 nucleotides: TGTGCCAGCAGCTTGGTGTTGGGGGATGGCTACACCTTC.

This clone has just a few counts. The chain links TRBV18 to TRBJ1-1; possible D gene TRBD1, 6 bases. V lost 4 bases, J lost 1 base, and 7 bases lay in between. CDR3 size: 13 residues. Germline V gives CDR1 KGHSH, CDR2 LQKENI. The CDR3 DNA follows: TGTGCCAGCTCACAGGGACAGAACACTGAAGCTTTCTTT. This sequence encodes CASSQGQNTEAFF.

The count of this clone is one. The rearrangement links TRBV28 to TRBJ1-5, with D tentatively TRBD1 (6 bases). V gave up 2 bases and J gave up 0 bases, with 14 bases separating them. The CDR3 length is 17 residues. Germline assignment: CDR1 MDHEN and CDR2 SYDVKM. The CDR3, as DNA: TGTGCCAGCAGTTTAGTATGGGGGGCGCCTAGCAATCAGCCCCAGCATTTT. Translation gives CASSLVWGAPSNQPQHF.

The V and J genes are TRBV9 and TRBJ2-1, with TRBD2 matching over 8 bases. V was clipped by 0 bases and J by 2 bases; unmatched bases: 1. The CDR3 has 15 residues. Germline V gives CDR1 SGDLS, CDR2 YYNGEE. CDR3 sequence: CASSVAGLAYNEQFF. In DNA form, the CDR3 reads TGTGCCAGCAGCGTAGCGGGACTAGCCTACAATGAGCAGTTCTTC.

The CDR3 nucleotides read TGCAGCGTTTTAGGGTTCGGGTCTAGCGGGTACCAAGAGACCCAGTACTTC. Translation gives CSVLGFGSSGYQETQYF. The rearrangement uses TRBV29-1 and TRBJ2-5, with 8 bases aligning to TRBD2. The CDR3 is 17 residues long. Losses at the gene ends were 5 bases for V and 0 bases for J; bases not matched to a gene: 14. Germline lookup yields CDR1 SQVTM and CDR2 ANQGSEA.

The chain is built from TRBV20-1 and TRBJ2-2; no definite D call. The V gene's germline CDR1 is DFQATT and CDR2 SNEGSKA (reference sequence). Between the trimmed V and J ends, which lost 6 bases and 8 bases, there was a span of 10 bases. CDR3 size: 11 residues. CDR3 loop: CSAPLLGELFF. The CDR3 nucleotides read TGCAGTGCCCCTCTGTTGGGGGAGCTGTTTTTT.

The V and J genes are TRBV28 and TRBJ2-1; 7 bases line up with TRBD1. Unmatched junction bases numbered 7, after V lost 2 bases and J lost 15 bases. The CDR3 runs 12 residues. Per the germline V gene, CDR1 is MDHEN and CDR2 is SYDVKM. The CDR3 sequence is CASSLVDRARFF. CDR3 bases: TGTGCCAGCAGTTTAGTCGACAGGGCCCGGTTCTTC.

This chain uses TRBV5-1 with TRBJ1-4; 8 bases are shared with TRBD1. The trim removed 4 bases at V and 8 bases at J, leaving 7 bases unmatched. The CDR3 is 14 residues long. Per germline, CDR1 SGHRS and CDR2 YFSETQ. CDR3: CASSDGTGGEKLFF. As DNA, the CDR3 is TGCGCCAGCAGCGACGGGACAGGCGGCGAAAAACTGTTTTTT.

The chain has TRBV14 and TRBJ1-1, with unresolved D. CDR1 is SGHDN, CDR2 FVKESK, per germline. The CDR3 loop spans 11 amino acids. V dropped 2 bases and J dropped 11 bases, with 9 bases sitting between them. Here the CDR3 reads CASSQNRRAFF. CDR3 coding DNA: TGTGCCAGCAGCCAAAACCGACGGGCTTTCTTT. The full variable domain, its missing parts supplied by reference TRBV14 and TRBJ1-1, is EAGVTQFPSHSVIEKGQTVTLRCDPISGHDNLYWYRRVMGKEIKFLLHFVKESKQDESGMPNNRFLAERTGGTYSTLKVQPAELEDSGVYFCASSQNRRAFFGQGTRLTVV.

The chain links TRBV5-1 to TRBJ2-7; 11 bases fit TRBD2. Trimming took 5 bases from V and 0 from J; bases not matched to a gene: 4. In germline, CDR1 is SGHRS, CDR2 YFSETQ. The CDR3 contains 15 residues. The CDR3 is CASRPTSGSSYEQYF. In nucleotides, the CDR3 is TGCGCCAGCAGACCTACTAGCGGGAGCTCCTACGAGCAGTACTTC.

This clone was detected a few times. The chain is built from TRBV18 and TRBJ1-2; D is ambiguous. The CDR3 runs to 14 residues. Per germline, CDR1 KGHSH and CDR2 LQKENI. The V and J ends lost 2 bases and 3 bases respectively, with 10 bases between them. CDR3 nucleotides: TGTGCCAGCTCACCAGAACGGATCGACTATGGCTACACCTTC. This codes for CASSPERIDYGYTF.

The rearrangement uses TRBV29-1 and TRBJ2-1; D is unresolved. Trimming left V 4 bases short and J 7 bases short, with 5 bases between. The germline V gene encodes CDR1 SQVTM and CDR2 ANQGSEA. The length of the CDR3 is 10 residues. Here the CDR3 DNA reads TGCAGCGTTGTTGCGAATGAGCAGTTCTTC. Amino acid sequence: CSVVANEQFF.

DNA for the CDR3: TGTGCCAGCAGTGTATTAGGTGATACTTCACCCCTCCACTTT. It yields the protein CASSVLGDTSPLHF. The chain combines TRBV6-1 with TRBJ1-6, with D uncertain. Trimming shortened V by 4 bases and J by 9 bases, and 13 bases separated the two germline ends. This CDR3 has 14 residues. CDR1 is MNHNS and CDR2 is SASEGT in the germline V gene.

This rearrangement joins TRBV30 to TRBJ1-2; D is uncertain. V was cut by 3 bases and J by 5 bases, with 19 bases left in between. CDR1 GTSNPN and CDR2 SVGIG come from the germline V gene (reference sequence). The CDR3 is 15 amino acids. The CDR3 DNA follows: TGTGCCTGGAGCCCCCAGTCCCTCTCCGGGTATGGCTACACCTTC. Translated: CAWSPQSLSGYGYTF. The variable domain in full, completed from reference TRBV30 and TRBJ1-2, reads SQTIHQWPATLVQPVGSPLSLECTVEGTSNPNLYWYRQAAGRGLQLLFYSVGIGQISSEVPQNLSASRPQDRQFILSSKKLLLSDSGFYLCAWSPQSLSGYGYTFGSGTRLTVV.